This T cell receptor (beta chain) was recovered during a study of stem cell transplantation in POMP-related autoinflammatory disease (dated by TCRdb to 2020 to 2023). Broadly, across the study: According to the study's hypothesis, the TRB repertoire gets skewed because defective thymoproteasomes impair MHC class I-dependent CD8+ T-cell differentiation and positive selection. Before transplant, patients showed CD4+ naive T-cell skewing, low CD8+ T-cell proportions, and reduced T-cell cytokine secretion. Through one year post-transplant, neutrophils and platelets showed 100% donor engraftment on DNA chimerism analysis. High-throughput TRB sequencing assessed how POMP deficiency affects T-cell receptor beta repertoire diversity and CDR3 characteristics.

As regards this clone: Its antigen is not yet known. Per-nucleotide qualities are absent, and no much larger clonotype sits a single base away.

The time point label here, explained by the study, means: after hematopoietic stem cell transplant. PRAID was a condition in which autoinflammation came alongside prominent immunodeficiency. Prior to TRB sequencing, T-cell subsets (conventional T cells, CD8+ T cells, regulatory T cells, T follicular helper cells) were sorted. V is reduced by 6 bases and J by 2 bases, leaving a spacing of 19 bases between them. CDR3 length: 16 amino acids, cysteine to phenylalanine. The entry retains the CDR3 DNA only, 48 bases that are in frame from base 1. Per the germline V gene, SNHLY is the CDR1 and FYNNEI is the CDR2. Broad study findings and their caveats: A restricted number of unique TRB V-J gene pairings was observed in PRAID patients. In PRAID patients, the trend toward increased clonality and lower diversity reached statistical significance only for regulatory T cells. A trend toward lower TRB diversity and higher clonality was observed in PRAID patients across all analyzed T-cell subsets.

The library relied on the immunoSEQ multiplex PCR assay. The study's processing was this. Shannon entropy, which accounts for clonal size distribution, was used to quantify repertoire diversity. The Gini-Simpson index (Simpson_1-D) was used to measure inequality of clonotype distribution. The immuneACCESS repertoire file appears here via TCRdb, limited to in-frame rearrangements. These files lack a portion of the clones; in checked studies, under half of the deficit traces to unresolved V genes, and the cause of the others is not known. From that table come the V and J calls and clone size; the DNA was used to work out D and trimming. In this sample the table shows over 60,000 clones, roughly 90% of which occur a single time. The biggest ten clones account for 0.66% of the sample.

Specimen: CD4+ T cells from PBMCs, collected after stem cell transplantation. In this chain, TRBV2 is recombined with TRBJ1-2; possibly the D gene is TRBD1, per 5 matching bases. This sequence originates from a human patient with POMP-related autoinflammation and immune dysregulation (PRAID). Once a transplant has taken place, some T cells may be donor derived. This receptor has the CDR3 CASRGRKKDQNYGYTF. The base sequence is TGTGCCAGCAGGGGGCGTAAAAAGGACCAGAACTATGGCTACACCTTC.